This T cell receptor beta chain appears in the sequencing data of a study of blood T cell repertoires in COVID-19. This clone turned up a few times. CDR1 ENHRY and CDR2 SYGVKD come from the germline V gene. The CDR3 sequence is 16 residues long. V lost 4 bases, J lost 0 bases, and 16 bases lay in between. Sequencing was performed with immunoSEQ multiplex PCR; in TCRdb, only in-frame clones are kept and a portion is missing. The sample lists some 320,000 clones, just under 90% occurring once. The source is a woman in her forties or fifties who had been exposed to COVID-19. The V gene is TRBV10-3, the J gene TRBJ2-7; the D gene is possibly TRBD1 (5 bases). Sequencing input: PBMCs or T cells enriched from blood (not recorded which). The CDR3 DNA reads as TGTGCCATCAGTGCCGCAGGGATAGATTCCTCCTACGAGCAGTACTTC. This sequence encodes CAISAAGIDSSYEQYF.